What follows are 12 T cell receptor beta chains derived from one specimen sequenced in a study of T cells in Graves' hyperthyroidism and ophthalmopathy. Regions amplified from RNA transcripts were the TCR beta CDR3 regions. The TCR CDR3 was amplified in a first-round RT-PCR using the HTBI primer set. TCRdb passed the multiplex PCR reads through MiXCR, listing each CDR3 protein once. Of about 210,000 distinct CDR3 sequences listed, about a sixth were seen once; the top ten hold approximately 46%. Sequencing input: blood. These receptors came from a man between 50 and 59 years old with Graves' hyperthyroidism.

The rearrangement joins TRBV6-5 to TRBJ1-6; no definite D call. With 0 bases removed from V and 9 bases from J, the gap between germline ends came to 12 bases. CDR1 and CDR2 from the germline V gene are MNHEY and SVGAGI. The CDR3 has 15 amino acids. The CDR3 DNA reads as TGTGCCAGCAGTTACTCAAGCGCAACCGCTTCACCCCTCCACTTT. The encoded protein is CASSYSSATASPLHF.

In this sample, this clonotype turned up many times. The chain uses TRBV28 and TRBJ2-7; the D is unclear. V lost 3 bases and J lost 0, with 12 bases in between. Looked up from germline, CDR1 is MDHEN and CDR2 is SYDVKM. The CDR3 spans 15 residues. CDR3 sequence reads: CASSFILSSSYEQYF. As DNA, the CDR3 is TGTGCCAGCAGTTTTATCCTGTCAAGCTCCTACGAGCAGTACTTC.

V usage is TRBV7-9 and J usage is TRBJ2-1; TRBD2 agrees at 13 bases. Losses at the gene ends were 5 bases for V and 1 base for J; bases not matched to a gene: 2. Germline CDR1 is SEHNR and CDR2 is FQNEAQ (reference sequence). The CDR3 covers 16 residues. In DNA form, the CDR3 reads TGTGCCAGCAGCCAGACTAGCGGGAGGTCCTACAATGAGCAGTTCTTC. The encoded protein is CASSQTSGRSYNEQFF.

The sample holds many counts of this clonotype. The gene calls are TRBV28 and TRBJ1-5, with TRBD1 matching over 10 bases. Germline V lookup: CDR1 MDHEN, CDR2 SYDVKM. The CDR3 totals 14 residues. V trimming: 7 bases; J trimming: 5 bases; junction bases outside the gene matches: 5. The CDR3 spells CASNPGQGDQPQHF. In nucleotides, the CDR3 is TGTGCCAGCAACCCCGGACAGGGGGATCAGCCCCAGCATTTT.

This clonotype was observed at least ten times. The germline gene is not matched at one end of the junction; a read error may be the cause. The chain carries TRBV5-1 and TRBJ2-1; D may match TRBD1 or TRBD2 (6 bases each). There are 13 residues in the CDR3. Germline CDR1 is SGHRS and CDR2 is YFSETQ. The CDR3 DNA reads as TGCGCCAGCAATCGCGGGACATACAGTGAGCAGTTCTTC. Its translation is CASNRGTYSEQFF.

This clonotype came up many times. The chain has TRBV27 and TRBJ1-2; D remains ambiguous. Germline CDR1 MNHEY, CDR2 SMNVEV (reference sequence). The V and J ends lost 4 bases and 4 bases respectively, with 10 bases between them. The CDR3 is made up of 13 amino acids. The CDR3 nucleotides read TGTGCCAGCAGTTCTAGAGGGTTCTATGGCTACACCTTC. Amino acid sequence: CASSSRGFYGYTF.

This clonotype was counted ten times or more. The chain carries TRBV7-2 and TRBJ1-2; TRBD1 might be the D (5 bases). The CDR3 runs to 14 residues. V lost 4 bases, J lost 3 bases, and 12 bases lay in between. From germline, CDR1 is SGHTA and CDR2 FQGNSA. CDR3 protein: CASSWGGSYYGYTF. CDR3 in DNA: TGTGCCAGCAGCTGGGGGGGATCTTACTATGGCTACACCTTC.

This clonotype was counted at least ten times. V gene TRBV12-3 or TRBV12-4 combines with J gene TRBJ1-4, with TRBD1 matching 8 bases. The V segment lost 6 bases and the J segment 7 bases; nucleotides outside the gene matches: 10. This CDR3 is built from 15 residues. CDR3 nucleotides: TGTGCCAGCAGGGAACCGGGACAGGAGGGTGAAAAACTGTTTTTT. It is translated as CASREPGQEGEKLFF.

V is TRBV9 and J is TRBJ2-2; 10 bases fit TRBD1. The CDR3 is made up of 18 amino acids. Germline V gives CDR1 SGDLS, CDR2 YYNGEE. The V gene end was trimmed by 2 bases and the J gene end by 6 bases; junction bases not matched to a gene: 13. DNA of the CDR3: TGTGCCAGCAGCGTCAATGAATTTACCGGGACAGGGGCCGGGGAGCTGTTTTTT. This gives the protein CASSVNEFTGTGAGELFF.

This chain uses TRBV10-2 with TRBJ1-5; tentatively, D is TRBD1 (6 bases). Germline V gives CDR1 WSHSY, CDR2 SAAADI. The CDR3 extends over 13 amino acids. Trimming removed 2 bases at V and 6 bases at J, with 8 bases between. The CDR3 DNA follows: TGCGCCAGCAGTGAGGCGGGGGCTCAGCCCCAGCATTTT. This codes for CASSEAGAQPQHF.

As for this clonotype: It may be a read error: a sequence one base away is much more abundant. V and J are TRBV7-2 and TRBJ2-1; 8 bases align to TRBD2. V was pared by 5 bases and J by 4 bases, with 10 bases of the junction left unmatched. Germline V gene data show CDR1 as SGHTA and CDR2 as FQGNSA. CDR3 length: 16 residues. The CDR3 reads CASSPRTSSLYNEQFF. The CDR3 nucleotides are TGTGCCAGCAGCCCCCGGACTAGCAGTCTTTACAATGAGCAGTTCTTC.

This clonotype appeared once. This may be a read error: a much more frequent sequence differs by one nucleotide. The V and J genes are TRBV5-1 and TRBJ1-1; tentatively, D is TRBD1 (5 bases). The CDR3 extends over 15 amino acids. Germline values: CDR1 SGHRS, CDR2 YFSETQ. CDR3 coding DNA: TGCGCCAGCAGCATGTCAACAGGAGTGAACGCTGAAGCTTTCTTT. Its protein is CASSMSTGVNAEAFF.